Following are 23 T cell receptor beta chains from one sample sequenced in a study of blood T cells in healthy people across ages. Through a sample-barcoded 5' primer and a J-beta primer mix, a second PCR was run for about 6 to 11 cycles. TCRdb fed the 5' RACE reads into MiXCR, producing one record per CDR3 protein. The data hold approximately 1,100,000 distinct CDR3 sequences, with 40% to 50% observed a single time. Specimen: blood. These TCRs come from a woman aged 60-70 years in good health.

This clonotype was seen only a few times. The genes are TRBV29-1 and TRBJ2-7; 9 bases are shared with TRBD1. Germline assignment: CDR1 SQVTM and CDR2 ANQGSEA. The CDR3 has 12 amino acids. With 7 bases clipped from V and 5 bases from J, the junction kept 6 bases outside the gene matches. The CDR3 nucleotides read TGCAGCGCCGGGACAGGGATAAACGAGCAGTACTTC. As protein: CSAGTGINEQYF.

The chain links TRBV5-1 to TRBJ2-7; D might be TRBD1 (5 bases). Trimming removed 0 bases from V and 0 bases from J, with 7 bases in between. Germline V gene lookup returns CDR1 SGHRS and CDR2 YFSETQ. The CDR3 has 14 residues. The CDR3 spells CASSLEGNSYEQYF. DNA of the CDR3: TGCGCCAGCAGCTTGGAGGGGAACTCCTACGAGCAGTACTTC.

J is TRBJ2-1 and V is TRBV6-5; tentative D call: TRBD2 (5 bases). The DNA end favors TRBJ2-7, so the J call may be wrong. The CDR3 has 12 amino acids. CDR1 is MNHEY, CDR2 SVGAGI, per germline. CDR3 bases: TGTGCCACCACCAGCGGCTACAATGAGCAGTACTTC. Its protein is CATTSGYNEQYF.

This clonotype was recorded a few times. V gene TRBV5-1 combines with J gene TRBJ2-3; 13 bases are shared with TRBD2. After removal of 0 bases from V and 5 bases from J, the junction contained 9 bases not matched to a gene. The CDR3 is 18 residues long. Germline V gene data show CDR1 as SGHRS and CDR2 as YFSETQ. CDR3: CASSLARRLAGGLDTQYF. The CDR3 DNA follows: TGCGCCAGCAGCTTGGCCAGGCGACTAGCGGGAGGATTAGATACGCAGTATTTT.

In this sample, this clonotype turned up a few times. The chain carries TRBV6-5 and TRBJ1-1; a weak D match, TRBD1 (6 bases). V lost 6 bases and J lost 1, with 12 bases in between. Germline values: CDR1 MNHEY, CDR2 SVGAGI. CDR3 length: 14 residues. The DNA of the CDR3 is TGTGCCAGCAGAGTGGGACAACCGAACACTGAAGCTTTCTTT. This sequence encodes CASRVGQPNTEAFF.

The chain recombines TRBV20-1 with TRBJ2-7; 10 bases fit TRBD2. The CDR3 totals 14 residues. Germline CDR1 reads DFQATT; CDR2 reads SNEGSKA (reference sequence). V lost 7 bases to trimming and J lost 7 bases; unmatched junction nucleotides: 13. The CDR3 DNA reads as TGCAGTGGAGCGGGAGGGCCGGTCCTAGTGGAGCAGTACTTC. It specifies CSGAGGPVLVEQYF.

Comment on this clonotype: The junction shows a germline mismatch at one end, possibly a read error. This chain's CDR3 is CASSVRTGSYDEQFF. The CDR3 nucleotides are TGTGCCAGCAGCGTACGGACAGGGAGCTACGATGAGCAGTTCTTC. The rearrangement joins TRBV9 to TRBJ2-1; 8 bases align to TRBD1. The germline CDR1 and CDR2 sequences are SGDLS and YYNGEE. The CDR3 contains 15 residues.

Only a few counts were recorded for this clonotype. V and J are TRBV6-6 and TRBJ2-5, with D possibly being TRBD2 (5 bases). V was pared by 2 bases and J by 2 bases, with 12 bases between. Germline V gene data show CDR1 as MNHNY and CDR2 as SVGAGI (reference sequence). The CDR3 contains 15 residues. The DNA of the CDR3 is TGTGCCAGCAGTTACCCCCCGAGGGCACAAGAGACCCAGTACTTC. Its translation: CASSYPPRAQETQYF.

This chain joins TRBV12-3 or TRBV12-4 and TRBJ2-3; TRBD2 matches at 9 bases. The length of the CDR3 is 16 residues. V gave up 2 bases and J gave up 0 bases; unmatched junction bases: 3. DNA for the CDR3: TGTGCCAGCAGTTTAAGCGGGAGGCCGAGCACAGATACGCAGTATTTT. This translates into CASSLSGRPSTDTQYF.

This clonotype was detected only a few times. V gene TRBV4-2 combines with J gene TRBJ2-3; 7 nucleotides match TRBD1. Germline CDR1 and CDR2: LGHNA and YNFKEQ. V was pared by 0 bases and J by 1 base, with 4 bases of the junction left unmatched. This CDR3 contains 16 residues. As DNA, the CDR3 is TGTGCCAGCAGCCAAGATCTGAGGGGGCGCACAGATACGCAGTATTTT. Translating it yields CASSQDLRGRTDTQYF.

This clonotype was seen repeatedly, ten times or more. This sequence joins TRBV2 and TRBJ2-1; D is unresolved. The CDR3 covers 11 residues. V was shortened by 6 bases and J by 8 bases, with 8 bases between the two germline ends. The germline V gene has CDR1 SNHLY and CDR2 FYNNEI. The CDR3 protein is CASRARDEQFF. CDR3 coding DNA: TGTGCCAGCAGGGCTAGGGATGAGCAGTTCTTC. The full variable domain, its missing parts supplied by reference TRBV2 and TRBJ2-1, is EPEVTQTPSHQVTQMGQEVILRCVPISNHLYFYWYRQILGQKVEFLVSFYNNEISEKSEIFDDQFSVERPDGSNFTLKIRSTKLEDSAMYFCASRARDEQFFGPGTRLTVL.

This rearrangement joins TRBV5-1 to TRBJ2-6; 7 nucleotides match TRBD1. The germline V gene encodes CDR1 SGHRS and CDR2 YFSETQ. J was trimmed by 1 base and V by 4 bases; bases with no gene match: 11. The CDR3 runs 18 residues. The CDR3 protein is CASSLTGSPLSGANVLTF. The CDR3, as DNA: TGCGCCAGCAGCCTGACAGGGAGCCCTTTATCTGGGGCCAACGTCCTGACTTTC.

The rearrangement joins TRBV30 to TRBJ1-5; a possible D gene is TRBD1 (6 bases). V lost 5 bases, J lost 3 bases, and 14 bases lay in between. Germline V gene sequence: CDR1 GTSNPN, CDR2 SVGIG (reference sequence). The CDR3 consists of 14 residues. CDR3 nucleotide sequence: TGTGCCTGGGCCGGGACATTTATCAATCAGCCCCAGCATTTT. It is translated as CAWAGTFINQPQHF.

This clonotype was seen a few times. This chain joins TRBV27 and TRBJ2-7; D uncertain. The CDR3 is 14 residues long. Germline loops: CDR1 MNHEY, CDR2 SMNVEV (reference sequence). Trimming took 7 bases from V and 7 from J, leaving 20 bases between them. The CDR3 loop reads CASKTDSLVREQYF. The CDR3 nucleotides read TGTGCCAGCAAAACTGACTCCCTCGTACGGGAGCAGTACTTC.

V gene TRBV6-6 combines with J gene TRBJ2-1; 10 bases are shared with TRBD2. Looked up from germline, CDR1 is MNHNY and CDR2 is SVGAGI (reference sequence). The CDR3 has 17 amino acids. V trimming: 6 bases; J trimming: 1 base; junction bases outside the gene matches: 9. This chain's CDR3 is CASSLLGLAISYNEQFF. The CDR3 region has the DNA TGTGCCAGCAGCCTGCTGGGACTAGCGATTTCCTACAATGAGCAGTTCTTC.

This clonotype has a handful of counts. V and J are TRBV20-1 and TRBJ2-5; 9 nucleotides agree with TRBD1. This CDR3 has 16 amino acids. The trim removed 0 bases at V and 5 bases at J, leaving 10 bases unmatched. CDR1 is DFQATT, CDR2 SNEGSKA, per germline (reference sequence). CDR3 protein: CSARDLWRDRAETQYF. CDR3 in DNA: TGCAGTGCTAGAGATTTATGGCGGGACAGGGCGGAGACCCAGTACTTC.

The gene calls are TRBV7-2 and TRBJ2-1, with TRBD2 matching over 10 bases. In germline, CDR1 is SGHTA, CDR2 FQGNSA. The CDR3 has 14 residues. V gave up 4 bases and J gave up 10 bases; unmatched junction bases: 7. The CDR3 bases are TGTGCCAGCAGCTGGGGACTAGCGCTAACCGAGCAGTTCTTC. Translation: CASSWGLALTEQFF.

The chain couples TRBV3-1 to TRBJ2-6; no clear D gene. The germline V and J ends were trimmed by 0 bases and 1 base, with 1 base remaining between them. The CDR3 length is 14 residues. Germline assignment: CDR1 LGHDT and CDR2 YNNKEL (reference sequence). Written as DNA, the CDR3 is TGTGCCAGCAGCCAAGAATCTGGGGCCAACGTCCTGACTTTC. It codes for CASSQESGANVLTF.

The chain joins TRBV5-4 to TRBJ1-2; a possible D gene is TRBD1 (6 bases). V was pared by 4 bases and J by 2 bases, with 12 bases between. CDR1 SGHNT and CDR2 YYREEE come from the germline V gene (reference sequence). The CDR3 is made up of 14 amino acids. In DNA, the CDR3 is TGTGCCAGCAGCGCAGGGACATCGAACTATGGCTACACCTTC. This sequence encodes CASSAGTSNYGYTF.

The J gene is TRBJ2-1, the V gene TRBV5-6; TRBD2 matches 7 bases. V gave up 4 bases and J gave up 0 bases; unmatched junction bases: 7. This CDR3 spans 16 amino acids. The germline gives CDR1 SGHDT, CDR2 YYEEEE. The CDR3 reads CASSVPGLRSYNEQFF. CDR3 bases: TGTGCCAGCAGCGTACCGGGACTACGCTCCTACAATGAGCAGTTCTTC.

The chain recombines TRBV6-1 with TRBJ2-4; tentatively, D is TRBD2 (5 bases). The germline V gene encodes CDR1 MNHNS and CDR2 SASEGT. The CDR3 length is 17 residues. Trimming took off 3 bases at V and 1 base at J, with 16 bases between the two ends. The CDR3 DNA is TGTGCCAGCAGTGAGGAGGCCCTCCATGAGGCCAAAAACATTCAGTACTTC. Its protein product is CASSEEALHEAKNIQYF.

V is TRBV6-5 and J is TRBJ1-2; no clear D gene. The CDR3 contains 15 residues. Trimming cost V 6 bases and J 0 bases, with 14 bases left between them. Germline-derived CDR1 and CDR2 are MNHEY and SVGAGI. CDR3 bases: TGTGCCAGCAGATCCGAGAGATTACCTAACTATGGCTACACCTTC. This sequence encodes CASRSERLPNYGYTF.

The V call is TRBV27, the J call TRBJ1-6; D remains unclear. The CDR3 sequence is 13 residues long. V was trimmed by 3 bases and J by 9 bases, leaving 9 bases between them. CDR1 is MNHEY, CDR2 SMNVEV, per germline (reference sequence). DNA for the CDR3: TGTGCCAGCAGTTTTCTCCCTAGTTCACCCCTCCACTTT. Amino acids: CASSFLPSSPLHF.